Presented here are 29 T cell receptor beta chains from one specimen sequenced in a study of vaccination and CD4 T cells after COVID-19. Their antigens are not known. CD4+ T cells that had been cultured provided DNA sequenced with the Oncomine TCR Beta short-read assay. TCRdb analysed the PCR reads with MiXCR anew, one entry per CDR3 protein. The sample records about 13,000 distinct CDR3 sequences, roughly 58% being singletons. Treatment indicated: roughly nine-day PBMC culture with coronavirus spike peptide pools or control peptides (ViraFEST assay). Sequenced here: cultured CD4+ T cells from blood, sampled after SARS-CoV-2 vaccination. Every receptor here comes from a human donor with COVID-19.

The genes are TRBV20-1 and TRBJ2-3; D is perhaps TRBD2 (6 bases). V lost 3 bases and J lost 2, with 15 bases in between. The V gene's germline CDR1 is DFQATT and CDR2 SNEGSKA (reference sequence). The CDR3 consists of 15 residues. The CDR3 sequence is CSASGGPGLTDTQYF. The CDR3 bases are TGCAGTGCTAGCGGGGGACCCGGACTCACAGATACGCAGTATTTT.

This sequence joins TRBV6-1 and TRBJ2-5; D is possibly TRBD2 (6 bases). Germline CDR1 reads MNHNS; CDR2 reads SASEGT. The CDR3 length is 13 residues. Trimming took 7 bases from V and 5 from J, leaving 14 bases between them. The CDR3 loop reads CASTGPRGETQYF. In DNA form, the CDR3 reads TGTGCCAGCACCGGGCCCCGGGGGGAGACCCAGTACTTC.

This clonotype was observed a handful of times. Written as DNA, the CDR3 is TGCAGTGCTCCTGGGACAGGGGGGAACTCTAATTCACCCCTCCACTTT. Protein sequence: CSAPGTGGNSNSPLHF. This chain links TRBV20-1 with TRBJ1-6; 11 bases are shared with TRBD1. The CDR3 runs 16 residues. Germline trimming cut 5 bases from V and 6 bases from J; bases unmatched to any gene: 9. Germline CDR1 is DFQATT and CDR2 is SNEGSKA (reference sequence).

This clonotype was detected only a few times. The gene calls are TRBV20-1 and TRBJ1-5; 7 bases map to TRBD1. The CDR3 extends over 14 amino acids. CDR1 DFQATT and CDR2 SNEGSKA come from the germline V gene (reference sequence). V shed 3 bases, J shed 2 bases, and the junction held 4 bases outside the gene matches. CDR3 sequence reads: CSASRQGGNQPQHF. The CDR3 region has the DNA TGCAGTGCTAGCAGACAGGGCGGCAATCAGCCCCAGCATTTT.

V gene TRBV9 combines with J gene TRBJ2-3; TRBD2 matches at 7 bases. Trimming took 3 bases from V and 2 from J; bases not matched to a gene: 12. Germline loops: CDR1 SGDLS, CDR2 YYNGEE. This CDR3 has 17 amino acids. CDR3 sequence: CASSAPPGGGVTDTQYF. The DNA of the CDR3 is TGTGCCAGCAGCGCCCCGCCTGGGGGGGGGGTCACAGATACGCAGTATTTT. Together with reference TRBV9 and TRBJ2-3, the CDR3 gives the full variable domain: DSGVTQTPKHLITATGQRVTLRCSPRSGDLSVYWYQQSLDQGLQFLIQYYNGEERAKGNILERFSAQQFPDLHSELNLSSLELGDSALYFCASSAPPGGGVTDTQYFGPGTRLTVL.

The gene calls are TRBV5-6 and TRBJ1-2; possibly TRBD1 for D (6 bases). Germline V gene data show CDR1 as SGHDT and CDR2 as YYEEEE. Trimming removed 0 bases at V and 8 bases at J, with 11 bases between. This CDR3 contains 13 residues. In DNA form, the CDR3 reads TGTGCCAGCAGCTTGGCTGCGGGGGGCGGCTACACCTTC. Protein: CASSLAAGGGYTF.

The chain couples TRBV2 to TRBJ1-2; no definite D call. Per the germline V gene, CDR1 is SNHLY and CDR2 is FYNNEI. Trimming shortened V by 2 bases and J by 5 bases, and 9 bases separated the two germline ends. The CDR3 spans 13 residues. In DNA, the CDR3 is TGTGCCAGCAGTGAATCGCTCCTATATGGCTACACCTTC. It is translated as CASSESLLYGYTF.

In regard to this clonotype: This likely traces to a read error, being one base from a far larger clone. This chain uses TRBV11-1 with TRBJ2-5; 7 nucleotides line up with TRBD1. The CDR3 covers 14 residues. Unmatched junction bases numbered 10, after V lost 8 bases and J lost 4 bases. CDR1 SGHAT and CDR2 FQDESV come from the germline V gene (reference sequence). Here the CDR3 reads CASGLDRVGETQYF. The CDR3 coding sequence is TGTGCCAGCGGCCTCGACAGGGTGGGAGAGACCCAGTACTTC.

Written as DNA, the CDR3 is TGTGCCAGCAGCTTCGGTAGCGGGATTCGGGATGGCTACACCTTC. The encoded protein is CASSFGSGIRDGYTF. This sequence joins TRBV5-4 and TRBJ1-2; D is ambiguous. Trimming cost V 2 bases and J 6 bases, with 17 bases left between them. CDR1 and CDR2 from the germline V gene are SGHNT and YYREEE (reference sequence). This CDR3 spans 15 amino acids.

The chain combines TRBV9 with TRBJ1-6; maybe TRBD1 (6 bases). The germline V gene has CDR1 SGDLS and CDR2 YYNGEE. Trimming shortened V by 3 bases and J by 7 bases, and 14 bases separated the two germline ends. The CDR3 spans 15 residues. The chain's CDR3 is CASSEGGLPNSPLHF. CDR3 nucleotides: TGTGCCAGCAGCGAGGGGGGGCTGCCCAATTCACCCCTCCACTTT.

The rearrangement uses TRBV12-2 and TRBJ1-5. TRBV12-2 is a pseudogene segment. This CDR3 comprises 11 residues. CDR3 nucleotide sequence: TGTGCAAGTCGCTTCGTGCCGCCCCAGCATTTT. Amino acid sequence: CASRFVPPQHF.

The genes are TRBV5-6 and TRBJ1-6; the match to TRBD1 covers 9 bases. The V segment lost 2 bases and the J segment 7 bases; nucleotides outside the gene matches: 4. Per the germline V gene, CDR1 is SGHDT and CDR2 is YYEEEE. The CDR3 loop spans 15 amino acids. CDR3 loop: CASSLRQGGNSPLHF. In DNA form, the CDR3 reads TGTGCCAGCAGCTTACGACAGGGGGGAAATTCACCCCTCCACTTT.

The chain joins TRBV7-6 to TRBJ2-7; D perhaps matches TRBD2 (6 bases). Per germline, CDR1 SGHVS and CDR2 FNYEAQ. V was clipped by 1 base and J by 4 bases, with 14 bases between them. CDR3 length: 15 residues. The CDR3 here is CASSLDRGGTYEQYF. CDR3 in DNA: TGTGCCAGCAGCTTAGATCGCGGCGGGACTTACGAGCAGTACTTC.

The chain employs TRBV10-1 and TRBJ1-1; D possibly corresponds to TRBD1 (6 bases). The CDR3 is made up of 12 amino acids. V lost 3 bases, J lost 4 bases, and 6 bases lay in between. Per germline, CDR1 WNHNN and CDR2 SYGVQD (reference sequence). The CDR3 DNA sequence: TGCGCCAGCAGTGAAGGGGGCACTGAAGCTTTCTTT. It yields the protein CASSEGGTEAFF.

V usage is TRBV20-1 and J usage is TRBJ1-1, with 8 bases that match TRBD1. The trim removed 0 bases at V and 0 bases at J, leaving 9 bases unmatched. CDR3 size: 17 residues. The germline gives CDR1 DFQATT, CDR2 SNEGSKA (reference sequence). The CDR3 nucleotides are TGCAGTGCTAGAGACCAAACAGGGGGAAGGATGAACACTGAAGCTTTCTTT. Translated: CSARDQTGGRMNTEAFF.

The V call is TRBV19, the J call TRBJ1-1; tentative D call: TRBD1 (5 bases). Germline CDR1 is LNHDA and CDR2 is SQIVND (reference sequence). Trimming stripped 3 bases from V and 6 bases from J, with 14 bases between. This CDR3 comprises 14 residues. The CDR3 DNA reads TGTGCCAGTAGTATCAAGGGCGGGGGGGCTGAAGCTTTCTTT. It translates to CASSIKGGGAEAFF.

The CDR3 sequence is CSACWDSRTDTQYF. The CDR3 DNA reads TGCAGTGCCTGTTGGGATTCCCGCACAGATACGCAGTATTTT. The chain employs TRBV20-1 and TRBJ2-3; D call uncertain. Germline CDR1 DFQATT, CDR2 SNEGSKA (reference sequence). The CDR3 is 14 amino acids. V lost 6 bases to trimming and J lost 1 base, with 14 bases between them.

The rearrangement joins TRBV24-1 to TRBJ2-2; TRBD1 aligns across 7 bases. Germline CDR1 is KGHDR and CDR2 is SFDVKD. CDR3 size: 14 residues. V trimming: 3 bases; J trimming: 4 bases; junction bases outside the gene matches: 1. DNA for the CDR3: TGTGCCACCAGTGATACAGGGGCCACCGGGGAGCTGTTTTTT. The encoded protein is CATSDTGATGELFF.

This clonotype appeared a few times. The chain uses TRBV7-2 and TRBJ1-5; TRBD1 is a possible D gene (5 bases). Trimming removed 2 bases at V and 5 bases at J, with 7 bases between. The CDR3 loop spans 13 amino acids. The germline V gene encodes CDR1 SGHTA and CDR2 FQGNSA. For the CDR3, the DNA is TGTGCCAGCAGCTTAAGGGGTGATCAGCCCCAGCATTTT. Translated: CASSLRGDQPQHF.

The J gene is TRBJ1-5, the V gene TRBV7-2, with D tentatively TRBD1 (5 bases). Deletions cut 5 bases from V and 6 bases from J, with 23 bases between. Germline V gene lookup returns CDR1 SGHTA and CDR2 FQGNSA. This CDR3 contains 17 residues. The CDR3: CASSRDPGSGGSQPQHF. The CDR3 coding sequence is TGTGCCAGCAGCAGGGATCCAGGTAGCGGGGGTAGTCAGCCCCAGCATTTT.

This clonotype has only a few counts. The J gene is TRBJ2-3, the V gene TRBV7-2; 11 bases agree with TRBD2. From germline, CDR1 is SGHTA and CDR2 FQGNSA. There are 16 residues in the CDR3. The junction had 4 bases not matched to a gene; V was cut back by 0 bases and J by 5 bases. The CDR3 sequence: CASSLASGGARDTQYF. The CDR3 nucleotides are TGTGCCAGCAGCTTAGCTAGCGGGGGGGCCAGAGATACGCAGTATTTT.

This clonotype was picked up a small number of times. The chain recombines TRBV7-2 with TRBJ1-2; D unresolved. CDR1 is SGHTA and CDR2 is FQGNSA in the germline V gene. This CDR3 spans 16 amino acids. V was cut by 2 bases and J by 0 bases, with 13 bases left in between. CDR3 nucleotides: TGTGCCAGCAGCTTATCGGCAGCCTCAGCTAACTATGGCTACACCTTC. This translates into CASSLSAASANYGYTF.

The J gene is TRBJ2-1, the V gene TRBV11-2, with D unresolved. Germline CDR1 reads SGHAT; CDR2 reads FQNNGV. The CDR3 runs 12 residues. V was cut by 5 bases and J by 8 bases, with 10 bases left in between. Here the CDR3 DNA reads TGTGCCAGCAGCACAAGTTTTTATGAGCAGTTCTTC. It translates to CASSTSFYEQFF.

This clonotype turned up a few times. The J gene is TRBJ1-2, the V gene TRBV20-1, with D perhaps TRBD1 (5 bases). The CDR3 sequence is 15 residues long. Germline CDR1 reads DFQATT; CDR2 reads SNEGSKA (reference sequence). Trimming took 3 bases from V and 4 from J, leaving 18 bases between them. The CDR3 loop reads CSASHGQGRTYGYTF. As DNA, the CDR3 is TGCAGTGCTAGCCACGGGCAGGGACGGACCTATGGCTACACCTTC.

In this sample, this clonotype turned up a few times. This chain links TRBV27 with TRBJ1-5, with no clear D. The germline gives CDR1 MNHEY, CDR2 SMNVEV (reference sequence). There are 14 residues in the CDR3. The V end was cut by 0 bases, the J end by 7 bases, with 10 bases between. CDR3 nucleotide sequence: TGTGCCAGCAGTTTATCAGGGAGTGGCCAGCCCCAGCATTTT. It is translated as CASSLSGSGQPQHF.

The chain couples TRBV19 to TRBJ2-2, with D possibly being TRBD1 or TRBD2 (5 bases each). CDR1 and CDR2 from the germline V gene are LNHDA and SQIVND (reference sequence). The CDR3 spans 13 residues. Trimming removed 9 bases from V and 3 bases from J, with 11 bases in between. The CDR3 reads CASARGDTGELFF. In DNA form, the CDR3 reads TGTGCCAGCGCTCGGGGCGACACCGGGGAGCTGTTTTTT.

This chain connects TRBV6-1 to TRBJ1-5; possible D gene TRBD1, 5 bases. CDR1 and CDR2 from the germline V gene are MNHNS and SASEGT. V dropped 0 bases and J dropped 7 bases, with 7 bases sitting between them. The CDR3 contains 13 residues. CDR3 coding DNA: TGTGCCAGCAGTGAAGCTCAGGGACAGCCCCAGCATTTT. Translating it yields CASSEAQGQPQHF.

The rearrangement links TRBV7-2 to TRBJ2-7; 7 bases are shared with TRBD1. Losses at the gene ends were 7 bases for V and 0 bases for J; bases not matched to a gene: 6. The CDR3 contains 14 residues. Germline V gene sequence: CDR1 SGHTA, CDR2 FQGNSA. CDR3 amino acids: CASTPGGRSYEQYF. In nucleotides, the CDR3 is TGTGCCAGCACCCCAGGGGGACGCTCCTACGAGCAGTACTTC.

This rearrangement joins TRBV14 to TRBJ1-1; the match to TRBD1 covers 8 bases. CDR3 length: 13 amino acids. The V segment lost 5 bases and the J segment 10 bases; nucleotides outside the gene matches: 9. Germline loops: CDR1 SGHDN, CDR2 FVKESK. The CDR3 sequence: CASSDGQGSGAFF. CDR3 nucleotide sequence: TGTGCCAGCAGCGACGGACAGGGTAGTGGAGCTTTCTTT.